This TCR beta chain stems from a study of cytomegalovirus exposure and HLA in healthy donors. Study-wide results and limits: Segments of the TCR beta V type were, in most cases, productive about 87% or about 30% of the time in an earlier analysis. Associated with cytomegalovirus, according to the listing, were 150 to 200 TCR beta chains. In a later analysis, a missense DCLRE1C variant was linked to TCR beta V- and J-gene trimming.

Points on this clone: What it recognizes is unknown.

The PCR contained 60 Vbeta and 13 Jbeta primers. Clones were sequenced by immunoSEQ multiplex PCR, and TCRdb holds only the in-frame ones, with some missing. The sample yields about 120,000 clones, roughly 70% seen once. This CDR3 spans 13 amino acids. V lost 0 bases and J 10 bases, leaving 15 bases between the germline ends. CDR1 and CDR2 from the germline V gene are SQVTM and ANQGSEA. The chain carries TRBV29-1 and TRBJ1-1; weak D call: TRBD1 (5 bases). Sequenced material: PBMCs. The sequence was collected from a woman in her thirties or forties in good health and CMV-seropositive. CDR3 DNA sequence: TGCAGCGTTGAAGATCTCGGGGGGGGACCAGCTTTCTTT. This encodes CSVEDLGGGPAFF.